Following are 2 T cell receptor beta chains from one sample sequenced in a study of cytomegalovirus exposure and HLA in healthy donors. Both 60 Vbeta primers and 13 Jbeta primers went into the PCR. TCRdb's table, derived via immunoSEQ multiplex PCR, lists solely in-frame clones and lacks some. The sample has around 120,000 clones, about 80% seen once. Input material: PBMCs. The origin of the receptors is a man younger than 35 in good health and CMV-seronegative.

The CDR3 DNA sequence: TGCGCCAGCAGCCAAGAAGGGGGACCCTATAATTCACCCCTCCACTTT. It yields the protein CASSQEGGPYNSPLHF. V usage is TRBV4-1 and J usage is TRBJ1-6, with D perhaps matching TRBD1 (6 bases). The germline gives CDR1 MGHRA, CDR2 YSYEKL. V was cut by 0 bases and J by 2 bases, with 8 bases left in between. This CDR3 is built from 16 residues.

The CDR3 protein is CASSGISNWEKLFF. DNA for the CDR3: TGTGCCAGCAGTGGAATATCTAACTGGGAAAAACTGTTTTTT. The chain carries TRBV2 and TRBJ1-4; no clear D gene. The CDR3 contains 14 residues. Looked up from germline, CDR1 is SNHLY and CDR2 is FYNNEI. Trimming removed 4 bases at V and 8 bases at J, with 14 bases between. The variable domain in full, with the rest retrieved from reference TRBV2 and TRBJ1-4, is EPEVTQTPSHQVTQMGQEVILRCVPISNHLYFYWYRQILGQKVEFLVSFYNNEISEKSEIFDDQFSVERPDGSNFTLKIRSTKLEDSAMYFCASSGISNWEKLFFGSGTQLSVL.